A single sample gave rise to the 26 T cell receptor beta chains below, sequenced in a study of T-cell reconstitution after alpha-beta-depleted transplantation in children. During its preparation, the TCRbeta library received unique molecular identifiers. One entry per CDR3 protein results from TCRdb running MiXCR on the PCR reads. This table has hundreds of thousands of distinct CDR3 sequences, roughly 11% appearing once. Sequenced material: peripheral blood, taken 180 days after TCRalphabeta/CD19-depleted stem cell transplant. The origin of the receptors is a male patient aged 2-15 years who had a stem cell transplant for chronic granulomatous disease, so the T cells may come from the graft donor.

This clonotype was counted ten times or more. The chain carries TRBV28 and TRBJ2-4; 8 bases fit TRBD1. In germline, CDR1 is MDHEN, CDR2 SYDVKM. The CDR3 has 16 amino acids. Trimming took 3 bases from V and 7 from J; bases not matched to a gene: 11. CDR3 residues: CASSFAAGGVRNIQYF. CDR3 in DNA: TGTGCCAGCAGTTTCGCGGCAGGGGGCGTGCGGAACATTCAGTACTTC.

The chain links TRBV19 to TRBJ2-4, with a possible D match to TRBD2 (7 bases). Germline V gene data show CDR1 as LNHDA and CDR2 as SQIVND (reference sequence). There are 17 residues in the CDR3. Trimming removed 6 bases from V and 0 bases from J, with 18 bases in between. CDR3 nucleotide sequence: TGTGCCAGTAGCTCCCACCTAGCGGACAGAGCCAAAAACATTCAGTACTTC. This encodes CASSSHLADRAKNIQYF.

V usage is TRBV18 and J usage is TRBJ2-1, with D tentatively TRBD2 (6 bases). Germline V gene lookup returns CDR1 KGHSH and CDR2 LQKENI. V was cut by 2 bases and J by 4 bases, with 15 bases left in between. The CDR3 extends over 16 amino acids. This CDR3 reads CASSPMTRSMYNEQFF. For the CDR3, the DNA is TGTGCCAGCTCACCAATGACTAGGAGTATGTACAATGAGCAGTTCTTC.

This clonotype appeared many times. V usage is TRBV12-3 or TRBV12-4 and J usage is TRBJ2-7; 11 bases align to TRBD2. The CDR3 covers 14 residues. V trimming: 8 bases; J trimming: 3 bases; junction bases outside the gene matches: 6. CDR3 nucleotides: TGTGCCAGCGGGCTAGCGGGGGGACGCTACGAGCAGTACTTC. It encodes CASGLAGGRYEQYF.

The sample holds many counts of this clonotype. The gene calls are TRBV9 and TRBJ2-1; 7 nucleotides agree with TRBD2. Germline CDR1 is SGDLS and CDR2 is YYNGEE. The CDR3 is made up of 14 amino acids. After removal of 5 bases from V and 3 bases from J, the junction contained 5 bases not matched to a gene. This CDR3 reads CASSGGDLYNEQFF. DNA for the CDR3: TGTGCCAGCAGTGGGGGGGACCTCTACAATGAGCAGTTCTTC. The full variable domain, in which reference TRBV9 and TRBJ2-1 provide the parts outside the CDR3, is DSGVTQTPKHLITATGQRVTLRCSPRSGDLSVYWYQQSLDQGLQFLIQYYNGEERAKGNILERFSAQQFPDLHSELNLSSLELGDSALYFCASSGGDLYNEQFFGPGTRLTVL.

There are many counts of this clonotype. The V call is TRBV29-1, the J call TRBJ2-7; 7 nucleotides align to TRBD2. Germline assignment: CDR1 SQVTM and CDR2 ANQGSEA. J lost 0 bases, V lost 6 bases, and 5 bases had no gene match. The CDR3 is made up of 13 amino acids. Written as DNA, the CDR3 is TGCAGCGTGTCGGGGGGAAGCTCCTACGAGCAGTACTTC. This codes for CSVSGGSSYEQYF.

To note about this clonotype: A single base separates this from a much larger clone, so it may be a read error. In this CDR3 the conserved last residue, phenylalanine or tryptophan, is missing, so a read error is likely. The chain combines TRBV5-1 with TRBJ2-1; D uncertain. V was clipped by 0 bases and J by 0 bases, with 10 bases between them. From germline, CDR1 is SGHRS and CDR2 YFSETQ. The CDR3 runs to 16 residues. CDR3 bases: TGCGCCAGCAGCTTGGCCGGCGGACCCTCCTACAATGAGCAGTTCTTA. Protein product: CASSLAGGPSYNEQFL.

For this clonotype: The final CDR3 position lacks the conserved phenylalanine or tryptophan, pointing to a likely read error. J is TRBJ1-5 and V is TRBV20-1, with 8 bases aligning to TRBD1. V lost 5 bases and J lost 6; bases outside the gene matches: 6. There are 13 residues in the CDR3. Germline-derived CDR1 and CDR2 are DFQATT and SNEGSKA (reference sequence). The CDR3 DNA follows: TGCAGTGCTGTCTCAGGGGGCGGTCAGCCCCAGCATTTG. This translates into CSAVSGGGQPQHL.

In regard to this clonotype: A single base separates this from a much larger clone, so it may be a read error. J is TRBJ2-7 and V is TRBV4-1; 12 nucleotides line up with TRBD2. Germline V gives CDR1 MGHRA, CDR2 YSYEKL. There are 16 residues in the CDR3. V shed 2 bases and J 4 bases; nucleotides not matched to a gene: 6. CDR3 sequence reads: CASSQHMGLAGYEQYF. The CDR3 DNA is TGCGCCAGCAGCCAACATATGGGACTAGCGGGTTACGAGCAGTACTTC.

This clonotype showed up many times. This sequence joins TRBV20-1 and TRBJ2-7; maybe TRBD2 (6 bases). V lost 3 bases, J lost 2 bases, and 20 bases lay in between. The CDR3 runs to 16 residues. The germline CDR1 and CDR2 sequences are DFQATT and SNEGSKA (reference sequence). Here the CDR3 DNA reads TGCAGTGCTAGGTCGCTAGCGCAGCCTTCGCCCTACGAGCAGTACTTC. Translating it yields CSARSLAQPSPYEQYF.

As concerns this clonotype: A clone one base away is much larger, so this may be a read error. The chain combines TRBV4-3 with TRBJ2-7; 9 nucleotides line up with TRBD1. Germline V gene sequence: CDR1 LGHNA, CDR2 YSLEER. The CDR3 runs 15 residues. CDR3: CTSSQGDRVLNEQYF. The DNA of the CDR3 is TGCACCAGCAGCCAAGGGGACAGGGTGTTAAACGAGCAGTACTTC.

This clonotype occurred many times. The CDR3 region has the DNA TGCAGTGCTAAACAGCCCAACACAGATACGCAGTATTTT. Translating it yields CSAKQPNTDTQYF. The V call is TRBV20-1, the J call TRBJ2-3; D remains unclear. The CDR3 spans 13 residues. V lost 4 bases and J 2 bases, leaving 10 bases between the germline ends. CDR1 and CDR2 from the germline V gene are DFQATT and SNEGSKA (reference sequence).

This clonotype turned up a few times. This chain uses TRBV7-2 with TRBJ2-7, with 7 bases that match TRBD2. This CDR3 is 16 amino acids long. Trimming at V came to 7 bases and at J to 0 bases, leaving 12 bases not matched to a gene. CDR1 and CDR2 (germline): SGHTA, FQGNSA. In DNA form, the CDR3 reads TGTGCCAGCACCTTCTCCGTGGGAGGGACCTCCTACGAGCAGTACTTC. Translating it yields CASTFSVGGTSYEQYF.

This clonotype was seen repeatedly, ten times or more. The J gene is TRBJ1-2, the V gene TRBV20-1; no firm D call. The CDR3 has 13 residues. Germline-derived CDR1 and CDR2 are DFQATT and SNEGSKA (reference sequence). The V end lost 0 bases, the J end lost 5 bases, and 10 bases lay between the germline ends. The CDR3 DNA is TGCAGTGCTAGAGATGAGGGTCGGTATGGCTACACCTTC. Its protein product is CSARDEGRYGYTF.

This clonotype was recorded many times. The rearrangement joins TRBV3-1 to TRBJ2-2, with D hard to call. CDR3 length equals 12 residues. The V end was cut by 1 base, the J end by 10 bases, with 7 bases between. Germline V gene sequence: CDR1 LGHDT, CDR2 YNNKEL (reference sequence). The CDR3: CASSQGTSELFF. In DNA, the CDR3 is TGTGCCAGCAGCCAAGGTACCTCGGAGCTGTTTTTT. Combining the CDR3 with reference TRBV3-1 and TRBJ2-2 gives the whole variable domain DTAVSQTPKYLVTQMGNDKSIKCEQNLGHDTMYWYKQDSKKFLKIMFSYNNKELIINETVPNRFSPKSPDKAHLNLHINSLELGDSAVYFCASSQGTSELFFGEGSRLTVL.

In its sample, this clonotype was seen many times. The rearrangement uses TRBV5-1 and TRBJ2-1, with a weak D call TRBD1 (6 bases). The CDR3 is made up of 15 amino acids. CDR1 SGHRS and CDR2 YFSETQ come from the germline V gene. The V gene lost 0 bases and the J gene lost 5 bases, with 12 bases spanning the gap. DNA of the CDR3: TGCGCCAGCAGCTTGGCAGGGGCGTCGGACAATGAGCAGTTCTTC. This gives the protein CASSLAGASDNEQFF.

This clonotype was seen repeatedly, ten times or more. The genes are TRBV20-1 and TRBJ1-3; D is unresolved. The CDR3 has 13 amino acids. V lost 2 bases to trimming and J lost 2 bases, with 7 bases between them. Germline V gives CDR1 DFQATT, CDR2 SNEGSKA (reference sequence). The chain's CDR3 is CSARKGAGNTIYF. DNA of the CDR3: TGCAGTGCTAGAAAGGGTGCTGGAAACACCATATATTTT.

This clonotype was seen repeatedly, ten times or more. The V call is TRBV24-1, the J call TRBJ2-2, with D possibly called TRBD1 or TRBD2 (5 bases each). The CDR3 has 15 residues. Trimming removed 4 bases at V and 4 bases at J, with 12 bases between. Looked up from germline, CDR1 is KGHDR and CDR2 is SFDVKD. CDR3: CATSELGASTGELFF. The DNA of the CDR3 is TGTGCCACCAGTGAACTCGGGGCTTCCACCGGGGAGCTGTTTTTT.

The chain employs TRBV20-1 and TRBJ2-7, with 8 bases matching TRBD1. The CDR3 totals 12 residues. Unmatched junction bases numbered 3, after V lost 3 bases and J lost 5 bases. Germline assignment: CDR1 DFQATT and CDR2 SNEGSKA (reference sequence). This CDR3 is CSARDRVNEQYF. The CDR3 DNA follows: TGCAGTGCTAGGGACAGGGTAAACGAGCAGTACTTC.

This clonotype was counted at least ten times. V gene TRBV5-1 combines with J gene TRBJ2-5, with 7 bases identical to TRBD2. The CDR3 covers 16 residues. V lost 2 bases and J lost 2; bases outside the gene matches: 9. The germline CDR1 and CDR2 sequences are SGHRS and YFSETQ. The CDR3: CASSLEGLAEQETQYF. The CDR3 DNA follows: TGCGCCAGCAGCTTAGAGGGGCTAGCGGAACAAGAGACCCAGTACTTC. Complete variable domain (other parts from reference TRBV5-1 and TRBJ2-5): KAGVTQTPRYLIKTRGQQVTLSCSPISGHRSVSWYQQTPGQGLQFLFEYFSETQRNKGNFPGRFSGRQFSNSRSEMNVSTLELGDSALYLCASSLEGLAEQETQYFGPGTRLLVL.

This clonotype was observed many times. This chain uses TRBV28 with TRBJ1-5; 7 bases are shared with TRBD1. The J segment lost 10 bases and the V segment lost 1 base, leaving 10 bases of the junction unmatched. Germline assignment: CDR1 MDHEN and CDR2 SYDVKM. The CDR3 runs to 15 residues. Written as DNA, the CDR3 is TGTGCCAGCAGTTTATATGGACAGGCCCATCGCCCCCAGCATTTT. Its translation is CASSLYGQAHRPQHF.

This clonotype has a count of ten or more. This CDR3 reads CASSFLENEQFF. The CDR3 DNA follows: TGTGCCAGCAGCTTCCTAGAAAATGAGCAGTTCTTC. The chain uses TRBV5-6 and TRBJ2-1; D remains unclear. Trimming stripped 2 bases from V and 7 bases from J, with 7 bases between. The CDR3 extends over 12 amino acids. CDR1 is SGHDT and CDR2 is YYEEEE in the germline V gene.

The sample holds many counts of this clonotype. The chain has TRBV18 and TRBJ2-5; D is unclear. There are 14 residues in the CDR3. V was pared by 6 bases and J by 5 bases, with 16 bases between. Germline V gene data show CDR1 as KGHSH and CDR2 as LQKENI. The chain's CDR3 is CASSTEDLRETQYF. The CDR3 bases are TGTGCCAGCTCTACCGAGGACCTGCGGGAGACCCAGTACTTC.

This clonotype was seen more than once but under ten times. The genes are TRBV9 and TRBJ2-3; D unresolved. Germline CDR1 is SGDLS and CDR2 is YYNGEE. V lost 4 bases to trimming and J lost 6 bases, with 21 bases between them. CDR3 length: 16 amino acids. The CDR3 bases are TGTGCCAGCAGCCTACATGAAGCCGCAGTGTGGGATACGCAGTATTTT. Its protein product is CASSLHEAAVWDTQYF.

The chain is built from TRBV28 and TRBJ2-1; D may be TRBD1 or TRBD2 (6 bases each). The germline gives CDR1 MDHEN, CDR2 SYDVKM. The CDR3 covers 13 residues. V was trimmed by 8 bases and J by 10 bases, leaving 18 bases between them. The CDR3 sequence is CASGEGLGGEQFF. CDR3 sequence (DNA): TGTGCCAGCGGGGAAGGGCTGGGGGGCGAGCAGTTCTTC.

This clonotype was seen repeatedly, ten times or more. V usage is TRBV5-1 and J usage is TRBJ1-3; no firm D call. Germline CDR1 SGHRS, CDR2 YFSETQ. The CDR3 extends over 14 amino acids. Trimming left V 1 base short and J 1 base short, with 6 bases between. The chain's CDR3 is CASSLLESGNTIYF. CDR3 coding DNA: TGCGCCAGCAGCTTGTTGGAATCTGGAAACACCATATATTTT.